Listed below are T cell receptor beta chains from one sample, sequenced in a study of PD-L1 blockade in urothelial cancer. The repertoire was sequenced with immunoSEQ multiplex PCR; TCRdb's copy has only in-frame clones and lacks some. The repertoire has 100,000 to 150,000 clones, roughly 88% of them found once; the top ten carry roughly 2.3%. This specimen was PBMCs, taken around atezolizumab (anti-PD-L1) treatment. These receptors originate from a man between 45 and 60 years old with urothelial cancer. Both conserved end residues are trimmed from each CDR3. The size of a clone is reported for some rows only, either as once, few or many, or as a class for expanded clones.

CDR3 protein: AISRQSNQPQH; J gene: TRBJ1-5; clone size: once; V gene: TRBV10-3
CDR3 protein: ASSLGGQGTDTQY; J gene: TRBJ2-3; clone size: once; V gene: TRBV5-4
CDR3 protein: ASSSGLAGLYEQY; J gene: TRBJ2-7; clone size: .; V gene: TRBV7-2
CDR3 protein: ASQQGANSPLH; J gene: TRBJ1-6; clone size: .; V gene: TRBV18
CDR3 protein: ASSPGTSGRAGTQY; J gene: TRBJ2-5; clone size: .; V gene: TRBV7-7
CDR3 protein: ASSLVRVNTGELF; J gene: TRBJ2-2; clone size: .; V gene: TRBV11-2
CDR3 protein: ASSLGQGEKLF; J gene: TRBJ1-4; clone size: .; V gene: TRBV7-2
CDR3 protein: ASTPGQGNTYGYT; J gene: TRBJ1-2; clone size: once; V gene: TRBV28
CDR3 protein: ASSQVNLVSYNEQF; J gene: TRBJ2-1; clone size: .; V gene: TRBV4-1
CDR3 protein: ASARGRPNEKLF; J gene: TRBJ1-4; clone size: .; V gene: TRBV9
CDR3 protein: ASSFRQLNEKLF; J gene: TRBJ1-4; clone size: .; V gene: TRBV28
CDR3 protein: ATRNTGQGNQPQH; J gene: TRBJ1-5; clone size: .; V gene: TRBV19
CDR3 protein: AWSEDRDSGNTIY; J gene: TRBJ1-3; clone size: few; V gene: TRBV30
CDR3 protein: ASSIMGGSGSGTGELF; J gene: TRBJ2-2; clone size: .; V gene: TRBV19
CDR3 protein: ASSPGQWNTEAF; J gene: TRBJ1-1; clone size: .; V gene: TRBV7-9
CDR3 protein: AGGLLTDTQY; J gene: TRBJ2-3; clone size: .; V gene: TRBV9
CDR3 protein: ASSDPGLARTGELF; J gene: TRBJ2-2; clone size: .; V gene: TRBV7-6
CDR3 protein: ASSGGQRNTEAF; J gene: TRBJ1-1; clone size: .; V gene: TRBV5-4
CDR3 protein: ASSPGQGASMPKNIQY; J gene: TRBJ2-4; clone size: .; V gene: TRBV5-4
CDR3 protein: ASTPIGTGAYT; J gene: TRBJ1-2; clone size: few; V gene: TRBV6-5
CDR3 protein: ASREGTLNTEAF; J gene: TRBJ1-1; clone size: .; V gene: TRBV10-2
CDR3 protein: ASIGGSQETQY; J gene: TRBJ2-5; clone size: .; V gene: TRBV19
CDR3 protein: AFEAKASGRGDTQY; J gene: TRBJ2-3; clone size: .; V gene: TRBV30
CDR3 protein: ASSEIGREGSPLH; J gene: TRBJ1-6; clone size: .; V gene: TRBV6-1
CDR3 protein: ASKPSGKNTGELF; J gene: TRBJ2-2; clone size: .; V gene: TRBV2
CDR3 protein: ASSKGDSSINEKLF; J gene: TRBJ1-4; clone size: .; V gene: TRBV21-1
CDR3 protein: ASSSGGGGPPGLY; J gene: TRBJ2-7; clone size: .; V gene: TRBV7-6
CDR3 protein: ASSMRPSSGNSYEQY; J gene: TRBJ2-7; clone size: once; V gene: TRBV5-6
CDR3 protein: ASSPSTGLGRY; J gene: TRBJ2-3; clone size: .; V gene: TRBV5-4
CDR3 protein: ASTSNGRAGSPTDTQY; J gene: TRBJ2-3; clone size: .; V gene: TRBV7-9
CDR3 protein: ASSPTLSTGGRNEQF; J gene: TRBJ2-1; clone size: .; V gene: TRBV7-3
CDR3 protein: ASSLGRAYEQY; J gene: TRBJ2-7; clone size: .; V gene: TRBV7-2
CDR3 protein: ASSLVANQETQY; J gene: TRBJ2-5; clone size: .; V gene: TRBV5-4
CDR3 protein: ASRGGLAGADNEQF; J gene: TRBJ2-1; clone size: .; V gene: TRBV7-6
CDR3 protein: AIRAGALSGNTIY; J gene: TRBJ1-3; clone size: .; V gene: TRBV10-3
CDR3 protein: ASSRDRSYNEQF; J gene: TRBJ2-1; clone size: .; V gene: TRBV18
CDR3 protein: SGQDSDLRVETQY; J gene: TRBJ2-5; clone size: .; V gene: TRBV29-1
CDR3 protein: ASSLRRAGGELF; J gene: TRBJ2-2; clone size: .; V gene: TRBV27
CDR3 protein: ASSPYDGLAGGPNEQF; J gene: TRBJ2-1; clone size: few; V gene: TRBV18
CDR3 protein: ASSLGPGVESGELF; J gene: TRBJ2-2; clone size: .; V gene: TRBV7-6
CDR3 protein: SGMGQGAKNEQF; J gene: TRBJ2-1; clone size: .; V gene: TRBV29-1
CDR3 protein: ASSQVSGAYNEQF; J gene: TRBJ2-1; clone size: .; V gene: TRBV14
CDR3 protein: ASSFGGYSGANVLT; J gene: TRBJ2-6; clone size: .; V gene: TRBV5-8